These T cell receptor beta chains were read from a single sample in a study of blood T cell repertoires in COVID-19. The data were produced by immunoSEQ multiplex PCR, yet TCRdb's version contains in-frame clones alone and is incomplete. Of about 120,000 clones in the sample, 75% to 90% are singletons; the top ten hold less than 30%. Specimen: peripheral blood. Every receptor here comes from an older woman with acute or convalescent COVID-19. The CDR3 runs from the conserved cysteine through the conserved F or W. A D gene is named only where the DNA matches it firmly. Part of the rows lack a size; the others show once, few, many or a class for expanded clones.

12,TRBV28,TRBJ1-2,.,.,CASSFRQVGYTF,TGTGCCAGCAGTTTCCGACAAGTAGGCTACACCTTC
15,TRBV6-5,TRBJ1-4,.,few,CASSYSRGLEEKLFF,TGTGCCAGCAGTTACTCGCGGGGGTTAGAGGAAAAACTGTTTTTT
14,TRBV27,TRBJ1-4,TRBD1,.,CASSPGQAHEKLFF,TGTGCCAGCAGTCCCGGACAGGCTCATGAAAAACTGTTTTTT
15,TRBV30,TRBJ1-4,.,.,CAWRIRGGGVEKLFF,TGTGCCTGGAGAATTAGGGGGGGAGGGGTTGAAAAACTGTTTTTT
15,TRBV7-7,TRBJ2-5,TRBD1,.,CASTNTRTGEETQYF,TGTGCCAGCACCAACACTCGGACAGGGGAAGAGACCCAGTACTTC
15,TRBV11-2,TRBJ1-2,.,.,CASSLDEGVGYGYTF,TGTGCCAGCAGCTTAGATGAGGGGGTTGGCTATGGCTACACCTTC
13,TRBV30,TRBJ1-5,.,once,CAWSVRQALAQHF,TGTGCCTGGAGTGTTAGACAGGCCCTCGCCCAGCATTTT
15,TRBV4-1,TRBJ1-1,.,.,CASSQPTGLNTEAFF,TGCGCCAGCAGCCAACCGACAGGATTGAACACTGAAGCTTTCTTT
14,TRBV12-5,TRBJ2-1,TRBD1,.,CASGPDRMPRGQFF,TGTGCTAGTGGTCCGGACAGGATGCCCAGGGGGCAGTTCTTC
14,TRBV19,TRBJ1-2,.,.,CASSIKSRGYGYTF,TGTGCCAGTAGTATTAAGTCCCGGGGCTATGGCTACACCTTC
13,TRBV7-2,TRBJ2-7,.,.,CASSLGGQNEQYF,TGTGCCAGCAGCTTAGGGGGCCAGAACGAGCAGTACTTC
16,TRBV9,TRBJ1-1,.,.,CASSVVAVGGNTEAFF,TGTGCCAGCAGCGTAGTTGCGGTCGGCGGCAACACTGAAGCTTTCTTT
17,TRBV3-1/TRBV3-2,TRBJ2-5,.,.,CASSHYGSGPRQETQYF,TGTGCCAGCAGCCATTATGGGAGCGGACCGCGACAAGAGACCCAGTACTTC
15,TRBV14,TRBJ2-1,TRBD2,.,CASSQRLAGGDEQFF,TGTGCCAGCAGCCAACGACTAGCGGGGGGCGATGAGCAGTTCTTC
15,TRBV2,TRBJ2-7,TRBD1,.,CASSERGRGTDEQYF,TGTGCCAGCAGTGAAAGGGGGCGAGGGACCGACGAGCAGTACTTC
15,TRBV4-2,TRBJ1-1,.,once,CASSQEGGRNTEAFF,TGTGCCAGCAGCCAAGAGGGGGGTCGGAACACTGAAGCTTTCTTT
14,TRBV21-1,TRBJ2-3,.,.,CASRDRHSTDTQYF,TGTGCCAGCAGAGACAGGCATAGCACAGATACGCAGTATTTT
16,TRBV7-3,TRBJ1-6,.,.,CASSLRSAGDNSPLHF,TGTGCCAGCAGCTTAAGGTCGGCAGGGGATAATTCACCCCTCCACTTT
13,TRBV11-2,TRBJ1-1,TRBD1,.,CASSTWTGTEAFF,TGTGCCAGCAGCACTTGGACAGGGACTGAAGCTTTCTTT
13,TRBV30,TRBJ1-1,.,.,CAWSVREYTEAFF,TGTGCCTGGAGTGTACGGGAATACACTGAAGCTTTCTTT
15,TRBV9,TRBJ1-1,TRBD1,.,CASSEYRGENTEAFF,TGTGCCAGCAGCGAATACAGGGGGGAGAACACTGAAGCTTTCTTT
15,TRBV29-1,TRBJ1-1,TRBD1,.,CSVAYRGPGNTEAFF,TGCAGCGTAGCCTACAGGGGCCCGGGGAACACTGAAGCTTTCTTT
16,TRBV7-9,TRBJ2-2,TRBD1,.,CASSRLETGGGGELFF,TGTGCCAGCAGCCGGCTAGAGACAGGGGGCGGCGGGGAGCTGTTTTTT
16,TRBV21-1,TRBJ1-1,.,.,CASSKESRAGGPVAFF,TGTGCCAGCAGCAAAGAGAGTAGGGCAGGGGGCCCAGTGGCTTTCTTT
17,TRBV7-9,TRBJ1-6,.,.,CASTGGGFGQYNSPLHF,TGTGCCAGCACCGGTGGGGGTTTCGGACAGTATAATTCACCCCTCCACTTT
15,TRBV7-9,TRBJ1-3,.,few,CASSPRLRDGNTIYF,TGTGCCAGCAGCCCCCGACTCAGGGATGGAAACACCATATATTTT
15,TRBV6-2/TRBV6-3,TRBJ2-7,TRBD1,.,CASSYYGQGGYEQYF,TGTGCCAGCAGTTACTACGGACAGGGGGGATACGAGCAGTACTTC
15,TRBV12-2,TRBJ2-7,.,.,CASRSRQGAPYEQYF,TGTGCAAGTCGCTCGAGACAGGGGGCCCCCTACGAGCAGTACTTC
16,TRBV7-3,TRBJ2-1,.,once,CASSQAPRGGYNEQFF,TGTGCCAGCAGCCAAGCCCCCCGGGGTGGCTACAATGAGCAGTTCTTC
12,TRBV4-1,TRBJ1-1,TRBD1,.,CASRGTGGQAFF,TGCGCCAGCAGGGGGACAGGGGGACAAGCTTTCTTT
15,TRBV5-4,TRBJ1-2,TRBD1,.,CASSYGTGGAYGYTF,TGTGCCAGCAGCTACGGGACAGGGGGAGCCTATGGCTACACCTTC
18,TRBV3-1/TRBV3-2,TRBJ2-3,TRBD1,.,CASSQVPWGTGVADTQYF,TGTGCCAGCAGCCAAGTCCCATGGGGGACAGGGGTAGCGGATACGCAGTATTTT
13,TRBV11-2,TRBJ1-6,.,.,CASSPARNSPLHF,TGTGCCAGCAGCCCCGCTAGGAATTCACCCCTCCACTTT
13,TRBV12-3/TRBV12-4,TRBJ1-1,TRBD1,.,CASKQGARTEAFF,TGTGCCAGCAAACAGGGGGCCCGAACTGAAGCTTTCTTT
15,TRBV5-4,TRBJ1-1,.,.,CASSPQTGGNTEAFF,TGTGCCAGCAGCCCCCAGACCGGAGGGAACACTGAAGCTTTCTTT
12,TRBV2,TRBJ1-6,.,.,CASRQGNSPLHF,TGTGCCAGCAGGCAGGGTAATTCACCCCTCCACTTT
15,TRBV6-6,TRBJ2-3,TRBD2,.,CASTNSAGGTDTQYF,TGTGCCAGCACCAACTCTGCGGGGGGCACAGATACGCAGTATTTT
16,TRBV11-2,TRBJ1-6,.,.,CASTGLDSNGLSPLHF,TGTGCCAGCACCGGTCTGGACAGTAACGGACTTTCCCCCCTCCACTTT
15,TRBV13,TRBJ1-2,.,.,CASSLRQGGGHGYTF,TGTGCCAGCAGCTTAAGGCAGGGCGGGGGCCATGGCTACACCTTC
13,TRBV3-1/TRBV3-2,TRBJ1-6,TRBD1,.,CASSGTDNSPLHF,TGTGCCAGTTCCGGGACAGATAATTCACCCCTCCACTTT
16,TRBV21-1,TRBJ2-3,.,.,CASSKERVLSTDTQYF,TGTGCCAGCAGCAAAGAGAGGGTACTTAGCACAGATACGCAGTATTTT
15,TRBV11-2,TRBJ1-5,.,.,CASSFLGGGDQPQHF,TGTGCCAGCAGCTTCCTGGGGGGAGGGGATCAGCCCCAGCATTTT
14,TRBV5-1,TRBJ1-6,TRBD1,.,CASSLGRGRSPLHF,TGCGCCAGCAGCTTGGGCAGGGGGAGATCACCCCTCCACTTT
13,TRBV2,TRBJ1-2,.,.,CASSEGQDWGYTF,TGTGCCAGCAGTGAAGGGCAGGATTGGGGCTACACCTTC
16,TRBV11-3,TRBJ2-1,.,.,CASSLYFAKTYNEQFF,TGTGCCAGCAGCTTATACTTCGCCAAGACCTACAATGAGCAGTTCTTC
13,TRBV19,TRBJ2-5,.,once,CASSIGRVETQYF,TGTGCCAGTAGTATTGGCAGGGTAGAGACCCAGTACTTC
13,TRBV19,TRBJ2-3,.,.,CASSWTSTDTQYF,TGTGCCAGTAGTTGGACTAGCACAGATACGCAGTATTTT
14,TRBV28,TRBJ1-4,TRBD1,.,CASSQQGAREKLFF,TGTGCCAGCAGTCAACAGGGGGCGCGAGAAAAACTGTTTTTT
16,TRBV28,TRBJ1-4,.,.,CASSSTIQGLGEKLFF,TGTGCCAGCAGTTCCACCATCCAGGGCCTTGGGGAAAAACTGTTTTTT
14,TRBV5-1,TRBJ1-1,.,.,CASSLGQKNTEAFF,TGCGCCAGCAGCTTGGGACAGAAGAACACTGAAGCTTTCTTT
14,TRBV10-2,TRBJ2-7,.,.,CASSEFGSSYEQYF,TGCGCCAGCAGTGAGTTTGGGAGCTCCTACGAGCAGTACTTC
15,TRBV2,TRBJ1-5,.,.,CASSGRDTSNQPQHF,TGTGCCAGCAGTGGCCGGGACACTAGCAATCAGCCCCAGCATTTT